The rows below give T cell receptor beta chains drawn from one sample of a study of beta chain features in type 1 diabetes. Libraries were prepared by immunoSEQ multiplex PCR; TCRdb keeps only in-frame clonotypes and omits some of them. The data hold 150,000 to 170,000 clones, with around 10% observed a single time. Specimen: central memory CD4+ T cells from blood. Receptors were obtained from a man aged 25-40 years with type 1 diabetes. CDR3s include the opening cysteine and the closing phenylalanine or tryptophan. Each record gives: D gene, clone size, V gene, J gene, CDR3 DNA, CDR3 protein. The D gene is left open where the match is weak. Size is stated for part of the rows, as once, few or many counts, or as a class when the clone is expanded.

d_call: TRBD2; clone_size: few; v_call: TRBV18; j_call: TRBJ2-1; cdr3_nt: TGTGCCAGCTCCGTGACTAGCGGGAGCAATGAGCAGTTCTTC; cdr3_aa: CASSVTSGSNEQFF
d_call: -; clone_size: few; v_call: TRBV2; j_call: TRBJ1-5; cdr3_nt: TGTGCCAGCAGTGGACTCTCGGGCAATCAGCCCCAGCATTTT; cdr3_aa: CASSGLSGNQPQHF
d_call: -; clone_size: few; v_call: TRBV2; j_call: TRBJ1-1; cdr3_nt: TGTGCCAGCAGTGAAGTTCTTCCGAACACTGAAGCTTTCTTT; cdr3_aa: CASSEVLPNTEAFF
d_call: -; clone_size: -; v_call: TRBV6-6; j_call: TRBJ1-5; cdr3_nt: TGTGCCAGCAGTCCCGATCAGGGATACAATCAGCCCCAGCATTTT; cdr3_aa: CASSPDQGYNQPQHF
d_call: TRBD2; clone_size: few; v_call: TRBV7-9; j_call: TRBJ2-2; cdr3_nt: TGTGCCAGCCCCCTAGCGGGAGGCCGCCGGGGCACCGGGGAGCTGTTTTTT; cdr3_aa: CASPLAGGRRGTGELFF
d_call: -; clone_size: -; v_call: TRBV29-1; j_call: TRBJ2-5; cdr3_nt: TGCAGCGTTAGTGCCGACGGGAGTGGGGAGACCCAGTACTTC; cdr3_aa: CSVSADGSGETQYF
d_call: -; clone_size: -; v_call: TRBV7-8; j_call: TRBJ1-5; cdr3_nt: TGTGCCAGCAGCTTAGCCGGTCAGCCCCAGCATTTT; cdr3_aa: CASSLAGQPQHF
d_call: TRBD1; clone_size: few; v_call: TRBV7-9; j_call: TRBJ2-7; cdr3_nt: TGTGCCAGCAGCTACAGGGGCTACGAGCAGTACTTC; cdr3_aa: CASSYRGYEQYF
d_call: -; clone_size: few; v_call: TRBV28; j_call: TRBJ1-5; cdr3_nt: TGTGCCAGCCACAGTGGGAATCAGCCCCAGCATTTT; cdr3_aa: CASHSGNQPQHF
d_call: -; clone_size: few; v_call: TRBV18; j_call: TRBJ2-1; cdr3_nt: TGTGCCAGCTCACCAAGCCATGAGCAGTTCTTC; cdr3_aa: CASSPSHEQFF
d_call: -; clone_size: -; v_call: TRBV11-2; j_call: TRBJ1-1; cdr3_nt: TGTGCCAGCAGCTCCCCCAGGGGAAACACTGAAGCTTTCTTT; cdr3_aa: CASSSPRGNTEAFF
d_call: -; clone_size: few; v_call: TRBV18; j_call: TRBJ2-7; cdr3_nt: TGTGCCAGCTCACCGCCCGGGAGTAGATACGAGCAGTACTTC; cdr3_aa: CASSPPGSRYEQYF
d_call: TRBD2; clone_size: few; v_call: TRBV5-6; j_call: TRBJ2-6; cdr3_nt: TGTGCCAGCAGCGACCCGGGACTAGCGGGAGACTCTGGGGCCAACGTCCTGACTTTC; cdr3_aa: CASSDPGLAGDSGANVLTF
d_call: TRBD1; clone_size: -; v_call: TRBV5-6; j_call: TRBJ1-5; cdr3_nt: TGTGCCAGCAGCACAGGGGTTTTTCAGCCCCAGCATTTT; cdr3_aa: CASSTGVFQPQHF
d_call: -; clone_size: -; v_call: TRBV27; j_call: TRBJ1-5; cdr3_nt: TGTGCCAGCAGTCTTTTCAGGGATCAGCCCCAGCATTTT; cdr3_aa: CASSLFRDQPQHF
d_call: -; clone_size: few; v_call: TRBV2; j_call: TRBJ2-5; cdr3_nt: TGTGCCAGCAGTGAAAGGCAGGTACAAGAGACCCAGTACTTC; cdr3_aa: CASSERQVQETQYF
d_call: -; clone_size: -; v_call: TRBV4-2; j_call: TRBJ1-2; cdr3_nt: TGTGCCAGCAGCCAAGATCTCCTAACCTGGAGCTATGGCTACACCTTC; cdr3_aa: CASSQDLLTWSYGYTF
d_call: -; clone_size: -; v_call: TRBV6-5; j_call: TRBJ2-5; cdr3_nt: TGTGCCAGCGCCCGGACAGAAGAGACCCAGTACTTC; cdr3_aa: CASARTEETQYF
d_call: TRBD2; clone_size: few; v_call: TRBV5-1; j_call: TRBJ2-1; cdr3_nt: TGCGCCAGCAGGTTTACTAGCGGGAGTGAAAATGAGCAGTTCTTC; cdr3_aa: CASRFTSGSENEQFF
d_call: TRBD2; clone_size: -; v_call: TRBV7-3; j_call: TRBJ2-7; cdr3_nt: TGTGCCAGCAGCCCCCGACTAGCAGAAAGCTACGAGCAGTACTTC; cdr3_aa: CASSPRLAESYEQYF
d_call: TRBD1; clone_size: many; v_call: TRBV28; j_call: TRBJ2-1; cdr3_nt: TGTGCCAGCAGTTTACGGACAGGGGTTTCCTACAATGAGCAGTTCTTC; cdr3_aa: CASSLRTGVSYNEQFF
d_call: -; clone_size: few; v_call: TRBV2; j_call: TRBJ2-6; cdr3_nt: TGTGCCACCATGGAGCACTCTGGGGCCAACGTCCTGACTTTC; cdr3_aa: CATMEHSGANVLTF
d_call: TRBD2; clone_size: few; v_call: TRBV7-6; j_call: TRBJ2-1; cdr3_nt: TGTGCCAGCAGCTTAGTGGTAGCGGGTAACAATGAGCAGTTCTTC; cdr3_aa: CASSLVVAGNNEQFF
d_call: TRBD1; clone_size: few; v_call: TRBV5-1; j_call: TRBJ2-1; cdr3_nt: TGCGCCAGCAGCTTGGGGGACAGGGGTCACAATGAGCAGTTCTTC; cdr3_aa: CASSLGDRGHNEQFF
d_call: TRBD1; clone_size: few; v_call: TRBV29-1; j_call: TRBJ2-4; cdr3_nt: TGCAGCGTCGGTGCGGGGACAGGGGGAATCATTCAGTACTTC; cdr3_aa: CSVGAGTGGIIQYF
d_call: -; clone_size: -; v_call: TRBV30; j_call: TRBJ1-2; cdr3_nt: TGTGCCTGGAGTCCCGCAGGGGAAGGTGGCTACACCTTC; cdr3_aa: CAWSPAGEGGYTF
d_call: -; clone_size: few; v_call: TRBV6-5; j_call: TRBJ1-5; cdr3_nt: TGTGCCAGCAGTTCAGGGTGGGGTCAGCCCCAGCATTTT; cdr3_aa: CASSSGWGQPQHF
d_call: -; clone_size: few; v_call: TRBV18; j_call: TRBJ2-7; cdr3_nt: TGTGCCAGCTCAGGGAGGTGGCGACAGGGAACCTACGAGCAGTACTTC; cdr3_aa: CASSGRWRQGTYEQYF
d_call: -; clone_size: few; v_call: TRBV5-1; j_call: TRBJ2-3; cdr3_nt: TGCGCCAGCAGGCCCGGGAGCCCCACAGATACGCAGTATTTT; cdr3_aa: CASRPGSPTDTQYF
d_call: -; clone_size: -; v_call: TRBV6-6; j_call: TRBJ2-1; cdr3_nt: TGTGCCAGCAGTTACGAGGCGAATGAGCAGTTCTTC; cdr3_aa: CASSYEANEQFF
d_call: -; clone_size: -; v_call: TRBV5-4; j_call: TRBJ1-1; cdr3_nt: TGTGCCAGCAGCACGCGACTGACCGTATTGAACACTGAAGCTTTCTTT; cdr3_aa: CASSTRLTVLNTEAFF
d_call: -; clone_size: -; v_call: TRBV12-5; j_call: TRBJ2-5; cdr3_nt: TGTGCTAGTGGTTTGGTATGGAGGCAGCAAGATAAAGAGACCCAGTACTTC; cdr3_aa: CASGLVWRQQDKETQYF
d_call: -; clone_size: few; v_call: TRBV2; j_call: TRBJ1-1; cdr3_nt: TGTGCCAGCAGGCGTAGGTCGACAAACACTGAAGCTTTCTTT; cdr3_aa: CASRRRSTNTEAFF
d_call: TRBD1; clone_size: -; v_call: TRBV5-6; j_call: TRBJ1-1; cdr3_nt: TGTGCCAGCAGCTTGGGGACAGGGGGTACTGAAGCTTTCTTT; cdr3_aa: CASSLGTGGTEAFF
d_call: -; clone_size: -; v_call: TRBV25-1; j_call: TRBJ1-1; cdr3_nt: TGTGCCAGCAGTCCCTGGGGGGGTTTTACTGAAGCTTTCTTT; cdr3_aa: CASSPWGGFTEAFF
d_call: -; clone_size: -; v_call: TRBV4-2; j_call: TRBJ2-1; cdr3_nt: TGTGCCAGCAGCCCCACCCTAACCTACAATGAGCAGTTCTTC; cdr3_aa: CASSPTLTYNEQFF
d_call: -; clone_size: -; v_call: TRBV28; j_call: TRBJ1-2; cdr3_nt: TGTGCCAGCAGTTTGGTTCGGGGGGCGGAAGGCTACACCTTC; cdr3_aa: CASSLVRGAEGYTF
d_call: TRBD2; clone_size: few; v_call: TRBV29-1; j_call: TRBJ2-6; cdr3_nt: TGCAGCGTTGAAGGGTTAGCGGGAGCTCCCTCTGGGGCCAACGTCCTGACTTTC; cdr3_aa: CSVEGLAGAPSGANVLTF
d_call: -; clone_size: few; v_call: TRBV4-2; j_call: TRBJ1-2; cdr3_nt: TGTGCCAGCAGCCAAGATACCACTGCGCATCGAGGCTACACCTTC; cdr3_aa: CASSQDTTAHRGYTF
d_call: -; clone_size: few; v_call: TRBV2; j_call: TRBJ1-1; cdr3_nt: TGTGCCAGCAGGAGGGGGTCAAACACTGAAGCTTTCTTT; cdr3_aa: CASRRGSNTEAFF
d_call: TRBD1; clone_size: once; v_call: TRBV5-6; j_call: TRBJ1-1; cdr3_nt: TGTGCCAGCAGCTTGCCCCGGGACAGGGGTGACACTGAAGCTTTCTTT; cdr3_aa: CASSLPRDRGDTEAFF
d_call: -; clone_size: -; v_call: TRBV2; j_call: TRBJ2-5; cdr3_nt: TGTGCCAGCAGTGACAGGGGAGCGGAGACCCAGTACTTC; cdr3_aa: CASSDRGAETQYF
d_call: -; clone_size: few; v_call: TRBV27; j_call: TRBJ1-4; cdr3_nt: TGTGCCAGCGGGGGACTTGCAACTAATGAAAAACTGTTTTTT; cdr3_aa: CASGGLATNEKLFF
d_call: -; clone_size: -; v_call: TRBV5-6; j_call: TRBJ1-4; cdr3_nt: TGTGCCAGCAGCTTGGAGGACAGTAATGAAAAACTGTTTTTT; cdr3_aa: CASSLEDSNEKLFF
d_call: TRBD2; clone_size: few; v_call: TRBV4-3; j_call: TRBJ2-2; cdr3_nt: TGCGCCAGCAGCCAAGGGGCTAGCGGGAGTTCCACCGGGGAGCTGTTTTTT; cdr3_aa: CASSQGASGSSTGELFF
d_call: -; clone_size: -; v_call: TRBV19; j_call: TRBJ1-5; cdr3_nt: TGTGCCAGTAGTAAGCAGGAGGATCAGCCCCAGCATTTT; cdr3_aa: CASSKQEDQPQHF
d_call: TRBD2; clone_size: -; v_call: TRBV6-6; j_call: TRBJ2-7; cdr3_nt: TGTGCCAGCAGTTACGTGGGGACTAGCTCCTACGAGCAGTACTTC; cdr3_aa: CASSYVGTSSYEQYF
d_call: TRBD1; clone_size: -; v_call: TRBV30; j_call: TRBJ2-7; cdr3_nt: TGTGCCTGGACCCGCCGGGACAGGGGAGACGAGCAGTACTTC; cdr3_aa: CAWTRRDRGDEQYF
d_call: -; clone_size: few; v_call: TRBV30; j_call: TRBJ2-6; cdr3_nt: TGTGCCTGGACGAAGTCTAGCTCTGGGGCCAACGTCCTGACTTTC; cdr3_aa: CAWTKSSSGANVLTF
d_call: TRBD1; clone_size: few; v_call: TRBV28; j_call: TRBJ2-5; cdr3_nt: TGTGCCAGCAGGAGGACAGGGATGAGGGAGACCCAGTACTTC; cdr3_aa: CASRRTGMRETQYF
d_call: -; clone_size: few; v_call: TRBV18; j_call: TRBJ2-7; cdr3_nt: TGTGCCAGCTCACCAGAGCAGGGCAACGAGCAGTACTTC; cdr3_aa: CASSPEQGNEQYF